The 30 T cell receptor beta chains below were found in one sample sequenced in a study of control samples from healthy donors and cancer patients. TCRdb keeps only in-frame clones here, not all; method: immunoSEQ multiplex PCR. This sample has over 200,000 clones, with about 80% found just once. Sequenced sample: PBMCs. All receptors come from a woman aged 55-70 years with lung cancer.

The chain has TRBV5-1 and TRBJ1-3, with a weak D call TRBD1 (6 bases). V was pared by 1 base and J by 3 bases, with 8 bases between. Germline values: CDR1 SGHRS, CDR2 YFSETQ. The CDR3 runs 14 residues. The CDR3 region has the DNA TGCGCCAGCAGCTTGTCACAGGGTGGAAACACCATATATTTT. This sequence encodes CASSLSQGGNTIYF.

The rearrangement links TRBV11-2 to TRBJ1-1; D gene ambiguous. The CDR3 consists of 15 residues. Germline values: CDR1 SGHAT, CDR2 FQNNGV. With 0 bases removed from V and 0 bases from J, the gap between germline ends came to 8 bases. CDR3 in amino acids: CASSLDLQMNTEAFF. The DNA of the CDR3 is TGTGCCAGCAGCTTAGATTTACAGATGAACACTGAAGCTTTCTTT.

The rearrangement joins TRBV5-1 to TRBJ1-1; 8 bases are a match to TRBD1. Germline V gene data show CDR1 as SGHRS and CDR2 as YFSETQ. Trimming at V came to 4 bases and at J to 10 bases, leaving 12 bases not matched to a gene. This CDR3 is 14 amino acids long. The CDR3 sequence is CASSPAVGQARAFF. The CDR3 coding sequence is TGCGCCAGCAGCCCCGCGGTGGGACAGGCGAGAGCTTTCTTT.

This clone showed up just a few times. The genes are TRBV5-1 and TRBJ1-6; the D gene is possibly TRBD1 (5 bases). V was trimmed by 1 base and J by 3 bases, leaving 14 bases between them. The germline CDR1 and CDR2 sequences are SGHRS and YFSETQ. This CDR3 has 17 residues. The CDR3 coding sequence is TGCGCCAGCAGCTTGTATCAGGGATCGGGCTATAATTCACCCCTCCACTTT. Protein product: CASSLYQGSGYNSPLHF. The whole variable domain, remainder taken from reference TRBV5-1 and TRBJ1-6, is KAGVTQTPRYLIKTRGQQVTLSCSPISGHRSVSWYQQTPGQGLQFLFEYFSETQRNKGNFPGRFSGRQFSNSRSEMNVSTLELGDSALYLCASSLYQGSGYNSPLHFGNGTRLTVT.

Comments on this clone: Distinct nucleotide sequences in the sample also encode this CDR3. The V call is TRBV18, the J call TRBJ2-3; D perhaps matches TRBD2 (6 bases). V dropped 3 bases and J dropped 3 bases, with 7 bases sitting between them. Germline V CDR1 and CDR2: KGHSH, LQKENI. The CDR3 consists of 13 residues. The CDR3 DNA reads TGTGCCAGCTCACCGGGGGGAACAGATACGCAGTATTTT. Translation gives CASSPGGTDTQYF.

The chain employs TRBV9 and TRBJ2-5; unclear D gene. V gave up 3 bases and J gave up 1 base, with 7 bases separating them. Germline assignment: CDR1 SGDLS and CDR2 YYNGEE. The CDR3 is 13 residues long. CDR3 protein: CASSANPQETQYF. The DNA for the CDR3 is TGTGCCAGCAGCGCCAACCCCCAAGAGACCCAGTACTTC.

In DNA, the CDR3 is TGCGCCAGCAGCTTGTCGGGGCAGGACGGAAACACCATATATTTT. Amino acids: CASSLSGQDGNTIYF. The chain has TRBV5-1 and TRBJ1-3; possible D gene TRBD1, 5 bases. Germline CDR1 reads SGHRS; CDR2 reads YFSETQ. V lost 1 base, J lost 4 bases, and 12 bases lay in between. The CDR3 sequence is 15 residues long.

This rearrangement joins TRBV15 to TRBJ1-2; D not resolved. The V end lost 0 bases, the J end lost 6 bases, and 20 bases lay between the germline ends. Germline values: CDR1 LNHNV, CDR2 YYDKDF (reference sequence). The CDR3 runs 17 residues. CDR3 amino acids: CATSREYLPTSQDGYTF. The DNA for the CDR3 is TGTGCCACCAGCAGAGAATATTTACCTACTTCTCAGGATGGCTACACCTTC.

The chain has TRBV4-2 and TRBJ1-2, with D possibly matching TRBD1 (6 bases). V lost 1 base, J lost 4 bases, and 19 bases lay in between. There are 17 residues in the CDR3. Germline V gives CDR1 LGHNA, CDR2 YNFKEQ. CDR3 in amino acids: CASSQGRFRGLSYGYTF. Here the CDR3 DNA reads TGTGCCAGCAGCCAAGGCCGCTTTCGGGGGCTAAGCTATGGCTACACCTTC.

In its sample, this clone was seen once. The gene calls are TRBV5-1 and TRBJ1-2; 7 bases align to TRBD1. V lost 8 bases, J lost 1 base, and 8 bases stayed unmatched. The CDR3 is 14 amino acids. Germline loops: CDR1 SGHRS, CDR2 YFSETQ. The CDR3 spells CASQEGALNYGYTF. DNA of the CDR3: TGCGCCAGTCAAGAGGGGGCCCTTAACTATGGCTACACCTTC.

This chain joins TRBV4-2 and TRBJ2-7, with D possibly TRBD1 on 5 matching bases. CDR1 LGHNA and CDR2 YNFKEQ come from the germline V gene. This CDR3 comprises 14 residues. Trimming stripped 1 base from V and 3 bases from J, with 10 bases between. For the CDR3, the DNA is TGTGCCAGCAGCCAAGGGCAGGGTGACTACGAGCAGTACTTC. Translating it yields CASSQGQGDYEQYF.

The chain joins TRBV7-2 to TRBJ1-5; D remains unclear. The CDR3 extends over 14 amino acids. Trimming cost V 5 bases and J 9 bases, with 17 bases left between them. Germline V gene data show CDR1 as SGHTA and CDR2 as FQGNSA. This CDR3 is CASSPSQVLVPQHF. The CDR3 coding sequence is TGTGCCAGCAGCCCTAGTCAGGTGCTTGTGCCCCAGCATTTT.

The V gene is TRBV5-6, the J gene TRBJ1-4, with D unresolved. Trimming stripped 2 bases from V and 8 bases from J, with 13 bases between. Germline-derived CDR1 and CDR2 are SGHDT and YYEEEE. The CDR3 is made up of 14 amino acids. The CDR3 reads CASSFWKGEEKLFF. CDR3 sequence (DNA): TGTGCCAGCAGCTTCTGGAAGGGTGAGGAAAAACTGTTTTTT.

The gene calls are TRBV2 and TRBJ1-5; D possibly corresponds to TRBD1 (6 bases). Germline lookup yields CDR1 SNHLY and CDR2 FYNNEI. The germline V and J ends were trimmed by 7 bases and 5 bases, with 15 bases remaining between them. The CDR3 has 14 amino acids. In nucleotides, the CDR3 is TGTGCCAGCAATGGGGAGGGGGTCGATCAGCCCCAGCATTTT. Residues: CASNGEGVDQPQHF.

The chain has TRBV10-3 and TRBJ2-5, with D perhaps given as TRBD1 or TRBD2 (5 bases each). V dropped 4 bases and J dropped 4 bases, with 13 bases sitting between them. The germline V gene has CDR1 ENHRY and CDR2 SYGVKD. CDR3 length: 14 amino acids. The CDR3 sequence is CAISGAGTLETQYF. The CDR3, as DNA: TGTGCCATCAGTGGGGCAGGGACCTTAGAGACCCAGTACTTC.

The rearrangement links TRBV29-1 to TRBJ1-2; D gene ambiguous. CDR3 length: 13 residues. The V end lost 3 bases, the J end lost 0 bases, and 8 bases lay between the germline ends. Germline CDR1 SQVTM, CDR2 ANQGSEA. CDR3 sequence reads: CSVDGSANYGYTF. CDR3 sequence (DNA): TGCAGCGTTGACGGTTCAGCTAACTATGGCTACACCTTC. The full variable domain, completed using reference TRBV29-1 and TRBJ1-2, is SAVISQKPSRDICQRGTSLTIQCQVDSQVTMMFWYRQQPGQSLTLIATANQGSEATYESGFVIDKFPISRPNLTFSTLTVSNMSPEDSSIYLCSVDGSANYGYTFGSGTRLTVV.

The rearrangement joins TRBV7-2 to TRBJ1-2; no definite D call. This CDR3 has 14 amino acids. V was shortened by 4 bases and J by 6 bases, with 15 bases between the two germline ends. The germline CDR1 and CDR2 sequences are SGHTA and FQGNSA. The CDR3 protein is CASSSRTAGDGYTF. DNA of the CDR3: TGTGCCAGCAGCTCCCGGACCGCAGGAGATGGCTACACCTTC. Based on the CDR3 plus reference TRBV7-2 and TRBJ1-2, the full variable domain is GAGVSQSPSNKVTEKGKDVELRCDPISGHTALYWYRQSLGQGLEFLIYFQGNSAPDKSGLPSDRFSAERTGGSVSTLTIQRTQQEDSAVYLCASSSRTAGDGYTFGSGTRLTVV.

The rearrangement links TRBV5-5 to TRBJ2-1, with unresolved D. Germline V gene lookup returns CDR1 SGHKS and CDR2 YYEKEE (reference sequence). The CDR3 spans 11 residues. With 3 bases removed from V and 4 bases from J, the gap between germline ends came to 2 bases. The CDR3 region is CASSYYNEQFF. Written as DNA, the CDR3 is TGTGCCAGCAGCTATTACAATGAGCAGTTCTTC.

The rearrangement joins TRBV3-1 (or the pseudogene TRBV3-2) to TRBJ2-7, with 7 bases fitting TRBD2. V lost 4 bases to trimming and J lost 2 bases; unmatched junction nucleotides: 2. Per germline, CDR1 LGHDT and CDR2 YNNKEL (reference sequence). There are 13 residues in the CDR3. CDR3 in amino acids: CASSPGGTYEQYF. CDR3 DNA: TGTGCCAGCAGCCCCGGGGGGACCTACGAGCAGTACTTC.

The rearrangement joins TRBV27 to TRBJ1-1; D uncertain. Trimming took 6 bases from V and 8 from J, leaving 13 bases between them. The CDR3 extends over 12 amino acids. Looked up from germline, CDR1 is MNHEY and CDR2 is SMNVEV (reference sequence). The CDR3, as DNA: TGTGCCAGCAGAAGAGGACGGCAAGAAGCTTTCTTT. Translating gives CASRRGRQEAFF.

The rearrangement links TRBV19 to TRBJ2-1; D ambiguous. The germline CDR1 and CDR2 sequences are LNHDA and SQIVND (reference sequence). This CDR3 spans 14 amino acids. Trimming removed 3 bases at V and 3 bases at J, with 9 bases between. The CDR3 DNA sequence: TGTGCCAGTAGTATTGACGGAGTCTACAATGAGCAGTTCTTC. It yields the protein CASSIDGVYNEQFF.

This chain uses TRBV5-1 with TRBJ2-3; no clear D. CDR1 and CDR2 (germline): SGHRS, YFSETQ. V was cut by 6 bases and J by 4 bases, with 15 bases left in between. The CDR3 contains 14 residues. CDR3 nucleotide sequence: TGCGCCAGCACCGAGCCCCCAGGTTCAGATACGCAGTATTTT. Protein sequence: CASTEPPGSDTQYF. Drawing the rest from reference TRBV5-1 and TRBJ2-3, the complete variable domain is KAGVTQTPRYLIKTRGQQVTLSCSPISGHRSVSWYQQTPGQGLQFLFEYFSETQRNKGNFPGRFSGRQFSNSRSEMNVSTLELGDSALYLCASTEPPGSDTQYFGPGTRLTVL.

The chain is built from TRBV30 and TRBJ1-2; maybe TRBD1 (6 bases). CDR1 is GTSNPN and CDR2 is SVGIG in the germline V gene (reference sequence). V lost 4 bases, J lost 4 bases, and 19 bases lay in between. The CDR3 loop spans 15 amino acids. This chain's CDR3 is CAWNGKGGGSYGYTF. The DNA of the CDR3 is TGTGCCTGGAACGGGAAAGGGGGGGGCAGCTATGGCTACACCTTC.

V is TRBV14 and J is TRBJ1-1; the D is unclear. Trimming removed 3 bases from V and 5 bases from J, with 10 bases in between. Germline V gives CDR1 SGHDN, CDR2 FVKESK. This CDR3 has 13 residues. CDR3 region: CASSHRPGTEAFF. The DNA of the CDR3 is TGTGCCAGCAGCCACCGTCCCGGTACTGAAGCTTTCTTT.

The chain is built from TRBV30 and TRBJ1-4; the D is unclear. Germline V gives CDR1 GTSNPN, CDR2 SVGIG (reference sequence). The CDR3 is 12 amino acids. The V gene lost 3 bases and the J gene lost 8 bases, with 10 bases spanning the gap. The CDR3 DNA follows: TGTGCCTGGAGAACATCAATGGAAAAACTGTTTTTT. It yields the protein CAWRTSMEKLFF.

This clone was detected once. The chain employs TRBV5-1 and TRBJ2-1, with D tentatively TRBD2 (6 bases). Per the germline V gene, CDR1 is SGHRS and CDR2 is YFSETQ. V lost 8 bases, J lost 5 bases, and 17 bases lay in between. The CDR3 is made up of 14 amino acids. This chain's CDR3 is CASYRGTGDNEQFF. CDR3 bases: TGCGCCAGTTACCGGGGGACCGGAGACAATGAGCAGTTCTTC.

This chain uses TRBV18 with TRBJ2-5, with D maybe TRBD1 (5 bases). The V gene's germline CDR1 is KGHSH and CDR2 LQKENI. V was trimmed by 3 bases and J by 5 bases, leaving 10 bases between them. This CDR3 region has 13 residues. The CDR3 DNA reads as TGTGCCAGCTCACCGCGACAGAAGGAGACCCAGTACTTC. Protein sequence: CASSPRQKETQYF.

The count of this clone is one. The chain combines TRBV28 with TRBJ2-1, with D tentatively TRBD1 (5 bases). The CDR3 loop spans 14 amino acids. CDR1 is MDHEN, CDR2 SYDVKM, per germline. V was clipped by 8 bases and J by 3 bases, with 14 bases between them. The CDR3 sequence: CASWAGHYYNEQFF. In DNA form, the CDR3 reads TGTGCCAGCTGGGCCGGACATTACTACAATGAGCAGTTCTTC.

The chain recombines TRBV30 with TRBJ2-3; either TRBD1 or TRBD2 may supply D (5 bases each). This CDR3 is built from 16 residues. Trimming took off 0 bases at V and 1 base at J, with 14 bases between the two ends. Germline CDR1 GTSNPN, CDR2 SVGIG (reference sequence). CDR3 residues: CAWSVKGRGGTDTQYF. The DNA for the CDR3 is TGTGCCTGGAGTGTCAAAGGACGGGGCGGCACAGATACGCAGTATTTT.

This CDR3 is CASSNTGDTEAFF. In DNA form, the CDR3 reads TGTGCCAGCAGCAACACTGGGGACACTGAAGCTTTCTTT. The chain has TRBV7-3 and TRBJ1-1; D not certain. Trimming took off 5 bases at V and 3 bases at J, with 10 bases between the two ends. CDR3 size: 13 residues. Germline V lookup: CDR1 SGHTA, CDR2 FQGTGA.